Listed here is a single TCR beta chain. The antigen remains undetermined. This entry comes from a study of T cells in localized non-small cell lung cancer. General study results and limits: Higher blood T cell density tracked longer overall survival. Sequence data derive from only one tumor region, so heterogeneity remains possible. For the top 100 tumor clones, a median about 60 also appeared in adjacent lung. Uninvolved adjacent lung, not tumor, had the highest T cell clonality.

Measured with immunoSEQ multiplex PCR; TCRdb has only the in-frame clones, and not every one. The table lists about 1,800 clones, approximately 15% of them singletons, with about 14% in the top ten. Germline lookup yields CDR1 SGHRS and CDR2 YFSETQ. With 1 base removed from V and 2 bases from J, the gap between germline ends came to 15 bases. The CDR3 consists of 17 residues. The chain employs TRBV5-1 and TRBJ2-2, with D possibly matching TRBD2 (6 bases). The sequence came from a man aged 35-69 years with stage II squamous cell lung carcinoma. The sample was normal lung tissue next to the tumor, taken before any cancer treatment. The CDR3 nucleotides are TGCGCCAGCAGCTTGAGTGCGGGGACCATAAACACCGGGGAGCTGTTTTTT. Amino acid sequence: CASSLSAGTINTGELFF.